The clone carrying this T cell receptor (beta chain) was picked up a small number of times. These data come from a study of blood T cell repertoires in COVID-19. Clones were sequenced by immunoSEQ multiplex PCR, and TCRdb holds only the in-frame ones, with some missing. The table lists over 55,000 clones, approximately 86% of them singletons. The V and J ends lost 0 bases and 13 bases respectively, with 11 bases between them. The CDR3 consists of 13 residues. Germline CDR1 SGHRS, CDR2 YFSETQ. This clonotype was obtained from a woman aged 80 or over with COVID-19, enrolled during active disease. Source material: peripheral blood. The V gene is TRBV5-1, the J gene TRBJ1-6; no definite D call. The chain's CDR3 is CASSLDGEPPLHF. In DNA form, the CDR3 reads TGCGCCAGCAGCTTGGACGGAGAGCCGCCCCTCCACTTT.